These 8 T cell receptor beta chains originate from one sample sequenced in a study of T cells in tuberculosis. Time point specified: new active TB diagnosis, blood taken before or within 7 days of starting treatment. The table came from immunoSEQ multiplex PCR; TCRdb's copy has only in-frame clones and leaves some out. Of tens of thousands of clones in the sample, 92% were seen once. The source material was PBMCs, sampled at tuberculosis diagnosis. The receptors originated from an adult with tuberculosis.

V is TRBV2 and J is TRBJ1-3, with D uncertain. Germline assignment: CDR1 SNHLY and CDR2 FYNNEI. CDR3 length: 14 residues. Between the trimmed V and J ends, which lost 5 bases and 0 bases, there was a span of 8 bases. CDR3 coding DNA: TGTGCCAGCAGTAAAGGGCCCTCTGGAAACACCATATATTTT. Translation: CASSKGPSGNTIYF.

V gene TRBV11-2 combines with J gene TRBJ2-4; 8 bases are shared with TRBD2. This CDR3 contains 16 residues. V shed 2 bases, J shed 3 bases, and the junction held 6 bases outside the gene matches. Germline CDR1 and CDR2: SGHAT and FQNNGV. The CDR3 spells CASSLFTSGVKNIQYF. CDR3 in DNA: TGTGCCAGCAGCTTATTCACTAGCGGTGTCAAAAACATTCAGTACTTC.

This clone was observed a single time. This chain links TRBV5-4 with TRBJ1-4; D might be TRBD1 (6 bases). Trimming removed 1 base from V and 0 bases from J, with 7 bases in between. The CDR3 extends over 15 amino acids. Looked up from germline, CDR1 is SGHNT and CDR2 is YYREEE (reference sequence). The CDR3 sequence: CASSLRQATNEKLFF. DNA for the CDR3: TGTGCCAGCAGCTTGAGACAGGCAACTAATGAAAAACTGTTTTTT.

Here the CDR3 DNA reads TGTGCCAGCAGTTTATTCGGACGGGGGGTTAACACCGGGGAGCTGTTTTTT. This encodes CASSLFGRGVNTGELFF. The J gene is TRBJ2-2, the V gene TRBV27, with 7 bases that match TRBD2. Germline trimming cut 1 base from V and 2 bases from J; bases unmatched to any gene: 7. The germline V gene has CDR1 MNHEY and CDR2 SMNVEV (reference sequence). The CDR3 runs 17 residues.

This clone was detected once. J is TRBJ2-1 and V is TRBV9, with 7 bases lining up with TRBD2. Germline CDR1 reads SGDLS; CDR2 reads YYNGEE. The trim removed 0 bases at V and 0 bases at J, leaving 3 bases unmatched. The CDR3 length is 16 residues. DNA for the CDR3: TGTGCCAGCAGCGTAGTGGGCGGGAGCTCCTACAATGAGCAGTTCTTC. Translating it yields CASSVVGGSSYNEQFF.

This clone appeared a single time. The J gene is TRBJ1-5, the V gene TRBV15; 10 bases line up with TRBD1. Germline CDR1 LNHNV, CDR2 YYDKDF (reference sequence). V shed 8 bases and J 4 bases; nucleotides not matched to a gene: 2. The CDR3 extends over 13 amino acids. CDR3: CATRDRGNQPQHF. The CDR3 DNA reads as TGTGCCACCCGGGACAGGGGTAATCAGCCCCAGCATTTT.

This clone was seen just once. The CDR3 sequence: CASSIWGESNEKLFF. The CDR3 DNA is TGTGCCAGTAGTATTTGGGGAGAAAGCAATGAAAAACTGTTTTTT. The V call is TRBV19, the J call TRBJ1-4; no clear D. Trimming took 3 bases from V and 5 from J, leaving 13 bases between them. Germline V lookup: CDR1 LNHDA, CDR2 SQIVND (reference sequence). CDR3 length equals 15 residues.

This chain uses TRBV6-1 with TRBJ2-5; possible D gene TRBD2, 6 bases. The germline V gene encodes CDR1 MNHNS and CDR2 SASEGT. The CDR3 runs to 16 residues. Trimming shortened V by 3 bases and J by 7 bases, and 21 bases separated the two germline ends. The CDR3, as DNA: TGTGCCAGCAGTGACTACGGGACTTCCCAGCGGGTGACCCAGTACTTC. This encodes CASSDYGTSQRVTQYF.